What follows are 2 T cell receptor beta chains derived from one specimen sequenced in a study of T cell clonotyping in hematopoietic cell transplantation. Measured with immunoSEQ multiplex PCR; TCRdb has only the in-frame clones, and not every one. The table records roughly 13,000 clones, about 98% of them present only once. Sequences were derived from peripheral blood mononuclear cells, sampled 30 days after allogeneic stem cell transplant. The source of these receptors is a female patient aged 45 to 65 who had an allogeneic stem cell transplant from an unrelated donor, so T cells may come from the graft donor. Some clones in this sample may be carry-over from other donors' samples.

The V gene is TRBV7-2, the J gene TRBJ2-6, with D unclear. The CDR3 spans 17 residues. The V and J ends lost 1 base and 4 bases respectively, with 14 bases between them. Germline loops: CDR1 SGHTA, CDR2 FQGNSA. The CDR3 loop is CASSLVGLGSGANVLTF. The CDR3 DNA follows: TGTGCCAGCAGCTTAGTAGGATTAGGTTCAGGGGCCAACGTCCTGACTTTC. The whole variable domain, remainder taken from reference TRBV7-2 and TRBJ2-6, is GAGVSQSPSNKVTEKGKDVELRCDPISGHTALYWYRQSLGQGLEFLIYFQGNSAPDKSGLPSDRFSAERTGGSVSTLTIQRTQQEDSAVYLCASSLVGLGSGANVLTFGAGSRLTVL.

This sequence joins TRBV19 and TRBJ1-5, with D perhaps TRBD1 (5 bases). With 7 bases removed from V and 0 bases from J, the gap between germline ends came to 13 bases. This CDR3 comprises 15 residues. The germline CDR1 and CDR2 sequences are LNHDA and SQIVND (reference sequence). DNA for the CDR3: TGTGCCAGTAACCGACGGGGCCTTAGCAATCAGCCCCAGCATTTT. Amino acids: CASNRRGLSNQPQHF.